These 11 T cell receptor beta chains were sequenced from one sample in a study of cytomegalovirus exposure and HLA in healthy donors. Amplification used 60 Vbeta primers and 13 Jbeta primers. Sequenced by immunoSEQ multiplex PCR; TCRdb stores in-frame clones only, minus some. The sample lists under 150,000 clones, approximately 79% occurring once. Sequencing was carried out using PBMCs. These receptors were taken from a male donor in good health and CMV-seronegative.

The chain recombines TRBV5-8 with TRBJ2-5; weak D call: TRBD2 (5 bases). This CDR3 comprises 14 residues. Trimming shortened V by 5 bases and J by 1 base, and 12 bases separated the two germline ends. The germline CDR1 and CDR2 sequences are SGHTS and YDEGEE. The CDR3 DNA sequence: TGTGCCAGCAGACATCGAGGAGGCCAAGAGACCCAGTACTTC. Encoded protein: CASRHRGGQETQYF.

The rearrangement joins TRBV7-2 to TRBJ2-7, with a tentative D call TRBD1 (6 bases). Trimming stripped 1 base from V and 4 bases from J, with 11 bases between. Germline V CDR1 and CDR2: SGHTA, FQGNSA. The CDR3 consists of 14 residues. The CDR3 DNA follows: TGTGCCAGCAGCTTAGATGGCAGGGGTTACGAGCAGTACTTC. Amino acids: CASSLDGRGYEQYF.

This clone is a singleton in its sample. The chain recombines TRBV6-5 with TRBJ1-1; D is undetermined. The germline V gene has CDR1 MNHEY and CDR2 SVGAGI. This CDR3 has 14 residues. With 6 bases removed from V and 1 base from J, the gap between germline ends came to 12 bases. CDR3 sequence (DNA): TGTGCCAGCAGGCCGGGAGGCCCGAACACTGAAGCTTTCTTT. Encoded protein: CASRPGGPNTEAFF.

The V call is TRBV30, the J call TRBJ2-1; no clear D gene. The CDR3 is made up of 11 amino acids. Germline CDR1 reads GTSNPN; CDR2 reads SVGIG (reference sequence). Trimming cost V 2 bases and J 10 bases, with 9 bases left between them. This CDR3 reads CAWSSSGEQFF. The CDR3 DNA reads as TGTGCCTGGAGTTCTAGTGGCGAGCAGTTCTTC.

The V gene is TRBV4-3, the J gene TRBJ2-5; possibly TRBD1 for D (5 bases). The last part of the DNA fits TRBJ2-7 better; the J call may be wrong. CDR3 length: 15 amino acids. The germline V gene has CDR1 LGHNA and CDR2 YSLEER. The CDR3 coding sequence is TGCGCCAGCAGCCAAGAGACGACAGCAACCTACGAGCAGTACTTC. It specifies CASSQETTATYEQYF.

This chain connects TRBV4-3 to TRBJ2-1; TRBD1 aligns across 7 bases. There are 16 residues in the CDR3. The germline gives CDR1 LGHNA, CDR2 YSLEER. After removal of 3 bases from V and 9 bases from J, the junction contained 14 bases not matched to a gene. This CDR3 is CASSQVQDKSGGEQFF. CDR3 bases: TGCGCCAGCAGCCAGGTCCAGGACAAATCAGGGGGTGAGCAGTTCTTC.

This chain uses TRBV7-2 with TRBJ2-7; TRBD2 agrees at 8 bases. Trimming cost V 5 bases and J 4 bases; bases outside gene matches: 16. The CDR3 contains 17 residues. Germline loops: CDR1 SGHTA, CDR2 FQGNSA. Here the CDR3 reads CASSRLTVAGTQYEQYF. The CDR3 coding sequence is TGTGCCAGCAGCCGCCTTACCGTAGCGGGGACCCAATACGAGCAGTACTTC.

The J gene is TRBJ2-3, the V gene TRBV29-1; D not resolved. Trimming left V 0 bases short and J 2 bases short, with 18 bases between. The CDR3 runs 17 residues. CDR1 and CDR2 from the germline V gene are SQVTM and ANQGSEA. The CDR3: CSVEDPDRLYPTDTQYF. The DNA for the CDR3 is TGCAGCGTTGAAGATCCGGATCGACTTTATCCCACAGATACGCAGTATTTT.

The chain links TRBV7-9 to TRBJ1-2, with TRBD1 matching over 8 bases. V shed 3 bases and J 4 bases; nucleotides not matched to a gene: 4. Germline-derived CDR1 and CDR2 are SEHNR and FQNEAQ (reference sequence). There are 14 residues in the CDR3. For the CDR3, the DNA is TGTGCCAGCAGCTTGACAGGGGCTGGCTATGGCTACACCTTC. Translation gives CASSLTGAGYGYTF.

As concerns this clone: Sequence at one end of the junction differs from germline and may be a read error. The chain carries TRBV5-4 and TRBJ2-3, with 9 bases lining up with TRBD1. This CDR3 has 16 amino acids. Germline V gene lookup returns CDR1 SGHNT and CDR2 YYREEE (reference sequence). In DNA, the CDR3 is TGTGCCAGCAGCTTGGGGGCGGACAGGGGCACAGATGCGCAGTATTTT. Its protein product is CASSLGADRGTDAQYF.

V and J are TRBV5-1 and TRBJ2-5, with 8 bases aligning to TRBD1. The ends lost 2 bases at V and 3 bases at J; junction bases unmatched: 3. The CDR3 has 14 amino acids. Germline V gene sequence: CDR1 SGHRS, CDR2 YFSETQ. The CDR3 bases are TGCGCCAGCAGCTTTGGACAGGGTAAAGAGACCCAGTACTTC. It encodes CASSFGQGKETQYF. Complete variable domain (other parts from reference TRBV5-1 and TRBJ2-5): KAGVTQTPRYLIKTRGQQVTLSCSPISGHRSVSWYQQTPGQGLQFLFEYFSETQRNKGNFPGRFSGRQFSNSRSEMNVSTLELGDSALYLCASSFGQGKETQYFGPGTRLLVL.